The 28 T cell receptor beta chains listed next were all sequenced from one sample in a study of CD4+ T cells in melanoma. TCRdb's copy holds only in-frame clones and misses some; the assay was immunoSEQ multiplex PCR. The sample lists about 6,600 clones, almost 70% occurring once. The sequenced sample consisted of cells from a culture (not recorded whether cultured in vitro). The receptors derive from a human donor with melanoma.

V gene TRBV30 combines with J gene TRBJ1-2, with 7 positions matching TRBD1. The CDR3 consists of 14 residues. Germline V gene data show CDR1 as GTSNPN and CDR2 as SVGIG (reference sequence). The V gene end was trimmed by 4 bases and the J gene end by 2 bases; junction bases not matched to a gene: 7. Here the CDR3 reads CAWNPTGTNYGYTF. As DNA, the CDR3 is TGTGCCTGGAACCCGACAGGGACAAACTATGGCTACACCTTC.

The V and J genes are TRBV9 and TRBJ1-2; 10 bases fit TRBD1. V lost 3 bases to trimming and J lost 7 bases; unmatched junction nucleotides: 12. The CDR3 has 16 residues. CDR1 is SGDLS, CDR2 YYNGEE, per germline. The CDR3 loop reads CASSDAGQGLTSGYTF. CDR3 bases: TGTGCCAGCAGCGATGCGGGACAGGGGTTGACTAGTGGCTACACCTTC.

By frequency in the sample, this clone is medium-sized. This chain connects TRBV28 to TRBJ1-2, with D tentatively TRBD1 (5 bases). V was clipped by 6 bases and J by 2 bases, with 19 bases between them. Germline V gene data show CDR1 as MDHEN and CDR2 as SYDVKM. CDR3 size: 16 residues. This CDR3 reads CASRKLIGEQNYGYTF. CDR3 nucleotide sequence: TGTGCCAGCAGGAAACTCATAGGGGAACAAAACTATGGCTACACCTTC.

This clone has only a few counts. The V and J genes are TRBV11-1 and TRBJ1-2; 7 bases are a match to TRBD1. With V trimmed by 6 bases and J by 4 bases, 8 bases remained unmatched. Per the germline V gene, CDR1 is SGHAT and CDR2 is FQDESV (reference sequence). This CDR3 comprises 14 residues. This CDR3 is CASSPDRDAYGYTF. The DNA for the CDR3 is TGTGCCAGCAGTCCTGACAGGGATGCCTATGGCTACACCTTC.

In this sample, this clone turned up once. This sequence joins TRBV18 and TRBJ2-7; D remains ambiguous. The CDR3 contains 11 residues. Between the trimmed V and J ends, which lost 3 bases and 3 bases, there was a span of 3 bases. Germline-derived CDR1 and CDR2 are KGHSH and LQKENI. As DNA, the CDR3 is TGTGCCAGCTCACCGGGCTACGAGCAGTACTTC. This codes for CASSPGYEQYF.

The gene calls are TRBV6-5 and TRBJ2-7; D is possibly TRBD1 (6 bases). The CDR3 contains 15 residues. CDR1 is MNHEY, CDR2 SVGAGI, per germline. Trimming removed 0 bases at V and 1 base at J, with 10 bases between. The CDR3 region has the DNA TGTGCCAGCAGTTACTCGGGGGCCGGATCCTACGAGCAGTACTTC. As protein: CASSYSGAGSYEQYF.

This chain uses TRBV6-2 or TRBV6-3 with TRBJ2-7, with TRBD1 as a possible D gene (6 bases). The CDR3 length is 13 residues. Germline loops: CDR1 MNHEY, CDR2 SVGEGT. Trimming took off 5 bases at V and 3 bases at J, with 11 bases between the two ends. The CDR3 nucleotides are TGTGCCAGCAGTATGCAGGGGTTCTACGAGCAGTACTTC. It yields the protein CASSMQGFYEQYF.

The chain links TRBV4-1 to TRBJ1-4, with D possibly matching TRBD1 (5 bases). The CDR3 is 17 amino acids. The germline V and J ends were trimmed by 3 bases and 7 bases, with 21 bases remaining between them. The germline gives CDR1 MGHRA, CDR2 YSYEKL. The CDR3 region has the DNA TGCGCCAGCAGCCACAGGGTTATAGCCTTTCAAAGTGAAAAACTGTTTTTT. It translates to CASSHRVIAFQSEKLFF.

V gene TRBV27 combines with J gene TRBJ2-3; TRBD2 aligns across 7 bases. The V segment lost 4 bases and the J segment 4 bases; nucleotides outside the gene matches: 2. CDR1 and CDR2 from the germline V gene are MNHEY and SMNVEV (reference sequence). The length of the CDR3 is 13 residues. CDR3 DNA sequence: TGTGCCAGCAGTTGGGGGGGGGCAGATACGCAGTATTTT. Protein sequence: CASSWGGADTQYF.

The chain couples TRBV6-2 or TRBV6-3 to TRBJ1-2, with 7 nucleotides matching TRBD1. CDR1 is MNHEY and CDR2 is SVGEGT in the germline V gene. J gave up 3 bases and V 5 bases, and 15 bases lay outside the gene matches. This CDR3 has 17 amino acids. This chain's CDR3 is CASSKDSQGIGDYGYTF. CDR3 nucleotides: TGTGCCAGCAGTAAGGATTCACAGGGGATCGGTGACTATGGCTACACCTTC.

This chain connects TRBV6-5 to TRBJ1-1; tentatively, D is TRBD1 (6 bases). The CDR3 has 14 amino acids. Germline assignment: CDR1 MNHEY and CDR2 SVGAGI. The V end lost 2 bases, the J end lost 4 bases, and 11 bases lay between the germline ends. The DNA for the CDR3 is TGTGCCAGCAGTTACCGGGGGCTTAGCACTGAAGCTTTCTTT. Residues: CASSYRGLSTEAFF.

The genes are TRBV6-5 and TRBJ1-5; D is undetermined. Trimming stripped 6 bases from V and 5 bases from J, with 11 bases between. The CDR3 totals 13 residues. The germline gives CDR1 MNHEY, CDR2 SVGAGI. CDR3 nucleotides: TGTGCCAGCAGGGGTCTTTTGGATCAGCCCCAGCATTTT. Residues: CASRGLLDQPQHF.

The rearrangement links TRBV13 to TRBJ2-3, with 9 bases lining up with TRBD2. The ends lost 7 bases at V and 6 bases at J; junction bases unmatched: 14. In germline, CDR1 is PRHDT, CDR2 FYEKMQ (reference sequence). This CDR3 is 16 amino acids long. The CDR3 protein is CASNLRGGGAVDTQYF. CDR3 nucleotide sequence: TGTGCCAGCAACCTTAGGGGCGGGGGGGCCGTGGATACGCAGTATTTT.

V is TRBV15 and J is TRBJ1-1; TRBD1 is a possible D gene (6 bases). With 3 bases removed from V and 4 bases from J, the gap between germline ends came to 12 bases. The CDR3 has 14 residues. CDR1 is LNHNV, CDR2 YYDKDF, per germline (reference sequence). CDR3 bases: TGTGCCACCAGCAGGTCAAGGGGGGGCACTGAAGCTTTCTTT. Residues: CATSRSRGGTEAFF.

By share, this clone ranks as large. The chain employs TRBV5-1 and TRBJ2-2, with TRBD1 identical over 8 bases. This CDR3 is 14 amino acids long. The trim removed 4 bases at V and 6 bases at J, leaving 5 bases unmatched. The germline V gene has CDR1 SGHRS and CDR2 YFSETQ. The CDR3 DNA reads as TGCGCCAGCAGCCTACGACAGGGGTCCGGGGAGCTGTTTTTT. Translation: CASSLRQGSGELFF.

This sequence joins TRBV11-2 and TRBJ2-3; 9 nucleotides align to TRBD1. CDR1 is SGHAT and CDR2 is FQNNGV in the germline V gene. Losses at the gene ends were 4 bases for V and 5 bases for J; bases not matched to a gene: 4. The length of the CDR3 is 14 residues. The CDR3 reads CASSWTGVGDTQYF. For the CDR3, the DNA is TGTGCCAGCAGCTGGACAGGGGTAGGAGATACGCAGTATTTT.

This clone has only one observation. The CDR3: CASSPSTSGYQETQYF. The DNA of the CDR3 is TGTGCCAGCTCACCTTCGACTAGCGGGTACCAAGAGACCCAGTACTTC. The V and J genes are TRBV18 and TRBJ2-5; 10 positions agree with TRBD2. V gave up 3 bases and J gave up 0 bases; unmatched junction bases: 4. This CDR3 has 16 amino acids. Germline lookup yields CDR1 KGHSH and CDR2 LQKENI.

V is TRBV12-3 or TRBV12-4 and J is TRBJ1-2, with D hard to call. V lost 5 bases and J 1 base, leaving 5 bases between the germline ends. The CDR3 is 12 amino acids. The CDR3 loop is CASSGSNYGYTF. The CDR3 nucleotides read TGTGCCAGCAGTGGCAGTAACTATGGCTACACCTTC.

On this clone itself: The sample holds other DNA sequences that translate to the same CDR3. As DNA, the CDR3 is TGTGCCAGCAGCGTATGGACAGGGAACACTGAAGCTTTCTTT. Translated: CASSVWTGNTEAFF. V and J are TRBV13 and TRBJ1-1, with TRBD1 identical over 7 bases. CDR1 is PRHDT, CDR2 FYEKMQ, per germline (reference sequence). V trimming: 5 bases; J trimming: 1 base; junction bases outside the gene matches: 4. This CDR3 comprises 14 residues.

This clone appeared a few times. The CDR3 is CASSRAGFSANYGYTF. CDR3 nucleotides: TGTGCCAGCAGCCGGGCAGGGTTTTCCGCCAACTATGGCTACACCTTC. V usage is TRBV5-4 and J usage is TRBJ1-2; D may be TRBD1 (5 bases). The V gene's germline CDR1 is SGHNT and CDR2 YYREEE (reference sequence). Trimming shortened V by 4 bases and J by 2 bases, and 18 bases separated the two germline ends. This CDR3 has 16 residues.

V usage is TRBV28 and J usage is TRBJ2-3; 15 bases fit TRBD2. The CDR3 spans 18 residues. Germline V gene data show CDR1 as MDHEN and CDR2 as SYDVKM. With V trimmed by 5 bases and J by 1 base, 7 bases remained unmatched. This chain's CDR3 is CASSPRTSGGAGTDTQYF. As DNA, the CDR3 is TGTGCCAGCAGTCCCAGGACTAGCGGGGGGGCGGGCACAGATACGCAGTATTTT.

This sequence joins TRBV9 and TRBJ1-5; maybe TRBD1 (5 bases). The CDR3 is 14 residues long. The germline V and J ends were trimmed by 0 bases and 3 bases, with 7 bases remaining between them. The V gene's germline CDR1 is SGDLS and CDR2 YYNGEE. CDR3 bases: TGTGCCAGCAGCGTAGAAGGGGACAATCAGCCCCAGCATTTT. The encoded protein is CASSVEGDNQPQHF.

This clone is categorized as medium-sized. The chain uses TRBV30 and TRBJ1-2, with 7 bases matching TRBD1. Germline assignment: CDR1 GTSNPN and CDR2 SVGIG (reference sequence). V shed 3 bases, J shed 4 bases, and the junction held 5 bases outside the gene matches. The CDR3 totals 13 residues. The CDR3 DNA is TGTGCCTGGAGGGGACAGAGCTTCTATGGCTACACCTTC. Translation gives CAWRGQSFYGYTF.

This clone was observed a handful of times. The chain uses TRBV19 and TRBJ2-1, with 8 bases lining up with TRBD2. The V gene end was trimmed by 5 bases and the J gene end by 3 bases; junction bases not matched to a gene: 6. CDR3 length: 15 amino acids. Germline V gene sequence: CDR1 LNHDA, CDR2 SQIVND (reference sequence). The CDR3 DNA follows: TGTGCCAGTAGTGTAACTAGCGGAGACTACAATGAGCAGTTCTTC. Residues: CASSVTSGDYNEQFF.

The V and J genes are TRBV7-2 and TRBJ2-7; maybe TRBD1 (7 bases). Germline CDR1 SGHTA, CDR2 FQGNSA. This CDR3 comprises 15 residues. Trimming removed 7 bases at V and 4 bases at J, with 20 bases between. CDR3 DNA sequence: TGTGCCAGCACCTTCCCCCAGGGGGGAAGGTACGAGCAGTACTTC. Amino acids: CASTFPQGGRYEQYF.

This sequence joins TRBV7-3 and TRBJ2-3; D is perhaps TRBD2 (6 bases). The CDR3 is 15 residues long. Trimming shortened V by 0 bases and J by 6 bases, and 13 bases separated the two germline ends. Germline V CDR1 and CDR2: SGHTA, FQGTGA. The DNA of the CDR3 is TGTGCCAGCAGCTTAACGACGGGGGAATTGGATACGCAGTATTTT. Protein: CASSLTTGELDTQYF.

CDR3 protein: CASSMFGEATEAFF. The CDR3 DNA sequence: TGTGCCAGTAGTATGTTCGGGGAGGCCACTGAAGCTTTCTTT. V usage is TRBV19 and J usage is TRBJ1-1; D remains unclear. Germline CDR1 reads LNHDA; CDR2 reads SQIVND (reference sequence). CDR3 length equals 14 residues. Trimming took off 3 bases at V and 4 bases at J, with 12 bases between the two ends.

By share of the sample, this clone is medium-sized. J is TRBJ2-1 and V is TRBV6-6; 7 bases align to TRBD2. The CDR3 runs to 11 residues. Germline trimming cut 5 bases from V and 10 bases from J; bases unmatched to any gene: 2. The germline gives CDR1 MNHNY, CDR2 SVGAGI (reference sequence). CDR3 nucleotides: TGTGCCAGCAGTCACGGGGGGGAGCAGTTCTTC. It is translated as CASSHGGEQFF.